This T cell receptor (beta chain) stems from a study of T cells in narcolepsy. Study context: Donors had narcolepsy type 1 or type 2, or were healthy controls. General observations from the study: Some memory CD4+ repertoires had no autoreactive clone sequences. Autoreactive clonotypes reportedly recurred in blood of same and different patients, not controls.

This CDR3 contains 14 residues. V was trimmed by 8 bases and J by 4 bases, leaving 15 bases between them. Germline assignment: CDR1 MNHEY and CDR2 SVGAGI. This clone showed up just a few times. The antigen is undetermined. Clones were read by immunoSEQ multiplex PCR, and TCRdb kept only the in-frame ones, dropping some. Of about 32,000 clones detected, around 86% appear once; the ten largest clones hold under 0.8%. This chain links TRBV6-5 with TRBJ1-3; D is perhaps TRBD1 (5 bases). Sequencing used memory (CD45RA-) CD4+ T cells from blood. This sequence was found in a human donor in good health. The CDR3 is CASQRDARGNTIYF. The CDR3 bases are TGTGCCAGCCAAAGGGACGCTCGAGGAAACACCATATATTTT.